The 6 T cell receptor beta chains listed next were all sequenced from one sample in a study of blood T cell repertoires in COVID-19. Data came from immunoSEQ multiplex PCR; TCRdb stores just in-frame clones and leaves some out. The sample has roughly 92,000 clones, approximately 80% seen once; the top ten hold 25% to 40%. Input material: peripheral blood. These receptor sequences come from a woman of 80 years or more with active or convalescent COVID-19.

The CDR3 DNA reads TGTGCCAGCAGTGTCATCCCGGGCCGGGGGACTAACTATGGCTACACCTTC. Translating it yields CASSVIPGRGTNYGYTF. The chain has TRBV6-2 or TRBV6-3 and TRBJ1-2; a weak D match, TRBD1 (5 bases). There are 17 residues in the CDR3. The germline gives CDR1 MNHEY, CDR2 SVGEGT. Trimming took 5 bases from V and 0 from J, leaving 19 bases between them.

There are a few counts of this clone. The CDR3 DNA sequence: TGCGCCAGCAGCTTGGCCGGGACAGGGGCCAAGAACACTGAAGCTTTCTTT. It codes for CASSLAGTGAKNTEAFF. This rearrangement joins TRBV5-1 to TRBJ1-1; 10 bases fit TRBD1. CDR1 is SGHRS and CDR2 is YFSETQ in the germline V gene. V was clipped by 0 bases and J by 1 base; unmatched bases: 6. The CDR3 loop spans 17 amino acids.

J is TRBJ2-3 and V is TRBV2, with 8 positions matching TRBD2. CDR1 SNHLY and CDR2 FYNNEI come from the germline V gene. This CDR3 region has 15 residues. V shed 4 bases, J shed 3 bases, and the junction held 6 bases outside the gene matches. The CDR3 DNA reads TGTGCCAGCAGTGCGTTTAGCGGGACGACAGATACGCAGTATTTT. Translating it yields CASSAFSGTTDTQYF.

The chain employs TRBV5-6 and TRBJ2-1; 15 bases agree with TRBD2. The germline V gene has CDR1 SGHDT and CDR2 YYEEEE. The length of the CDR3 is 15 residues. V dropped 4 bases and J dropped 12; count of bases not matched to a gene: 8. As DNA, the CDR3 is TGTGCCAGCAGCCTTCCGGGACTAGCGGGGGGTCCGCAGTTCTTC. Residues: CASSLPGLAGGPQFF.

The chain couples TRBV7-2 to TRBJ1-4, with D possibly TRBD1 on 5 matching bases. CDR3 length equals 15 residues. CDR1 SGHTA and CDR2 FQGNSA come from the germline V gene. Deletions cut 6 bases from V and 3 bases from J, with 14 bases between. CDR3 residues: CASSPGGSSNEKLFF. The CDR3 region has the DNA TGTGCCAGCAGTCCCGGGGGAAGCTCTAATGAAAAACTGTTTTTT.

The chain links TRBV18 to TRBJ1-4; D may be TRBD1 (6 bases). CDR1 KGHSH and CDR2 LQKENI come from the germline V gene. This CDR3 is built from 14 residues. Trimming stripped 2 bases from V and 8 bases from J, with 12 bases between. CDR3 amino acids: CASSPWGRREKLFF. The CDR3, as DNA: TGTGCCAGCTCACCATGGGGGCGTAGAGAAAAACTGTTTTTT.